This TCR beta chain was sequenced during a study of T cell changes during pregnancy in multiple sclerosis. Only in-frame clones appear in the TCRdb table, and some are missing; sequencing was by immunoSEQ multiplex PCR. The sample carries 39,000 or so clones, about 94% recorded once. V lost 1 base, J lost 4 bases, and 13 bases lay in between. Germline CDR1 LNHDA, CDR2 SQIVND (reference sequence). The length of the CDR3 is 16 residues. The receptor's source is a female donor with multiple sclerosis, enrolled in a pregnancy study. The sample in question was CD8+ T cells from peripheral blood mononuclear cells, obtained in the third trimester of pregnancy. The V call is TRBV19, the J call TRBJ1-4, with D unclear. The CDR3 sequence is CASSIGTRGVNEKLFF. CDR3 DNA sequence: TGTGCCAGTAGTATAGGAACTCGGGGTGTTAATGAAAAACTGTTTTTT.